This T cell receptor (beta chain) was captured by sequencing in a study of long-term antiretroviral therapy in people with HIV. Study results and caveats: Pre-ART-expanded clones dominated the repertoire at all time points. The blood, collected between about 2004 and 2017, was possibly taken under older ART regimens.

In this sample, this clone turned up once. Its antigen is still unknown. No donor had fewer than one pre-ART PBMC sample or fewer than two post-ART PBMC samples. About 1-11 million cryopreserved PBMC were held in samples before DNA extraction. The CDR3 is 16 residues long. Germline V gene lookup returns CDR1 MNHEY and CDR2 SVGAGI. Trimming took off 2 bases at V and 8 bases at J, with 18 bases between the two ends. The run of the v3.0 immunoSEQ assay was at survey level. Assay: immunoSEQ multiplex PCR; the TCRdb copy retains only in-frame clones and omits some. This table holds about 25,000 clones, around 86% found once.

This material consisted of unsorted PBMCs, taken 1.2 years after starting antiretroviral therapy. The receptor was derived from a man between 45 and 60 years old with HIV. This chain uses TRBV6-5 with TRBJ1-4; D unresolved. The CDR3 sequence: CASSYDGTKKGEKLFF. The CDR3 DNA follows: TGTGCCAGCAGTTACGACGGCACTAAAAAAGGGGAAAAACTGTTTTTT.